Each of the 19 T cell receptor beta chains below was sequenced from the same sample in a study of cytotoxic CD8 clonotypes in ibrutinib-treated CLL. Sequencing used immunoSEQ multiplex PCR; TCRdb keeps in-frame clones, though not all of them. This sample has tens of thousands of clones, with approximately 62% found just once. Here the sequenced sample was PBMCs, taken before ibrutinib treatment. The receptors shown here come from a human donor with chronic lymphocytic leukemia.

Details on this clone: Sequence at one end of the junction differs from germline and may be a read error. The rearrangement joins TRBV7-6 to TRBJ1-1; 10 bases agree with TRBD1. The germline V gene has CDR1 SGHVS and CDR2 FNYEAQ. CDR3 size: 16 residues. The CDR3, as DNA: TGTGCCAGCAGCTTAAACCCGGGACAGGGGAACTCTGAAGCTTTCTTT. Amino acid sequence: CASSLNPGQGNSEAFF.

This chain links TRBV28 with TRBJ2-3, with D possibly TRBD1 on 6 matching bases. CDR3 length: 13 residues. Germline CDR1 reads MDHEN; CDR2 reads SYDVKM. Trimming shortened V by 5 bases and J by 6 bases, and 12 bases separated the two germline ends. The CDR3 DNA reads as TGTGCCAGCAGTATACAGGGTTGGGATACGCAGTATTTT. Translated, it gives CASSIQGWDTQYF.

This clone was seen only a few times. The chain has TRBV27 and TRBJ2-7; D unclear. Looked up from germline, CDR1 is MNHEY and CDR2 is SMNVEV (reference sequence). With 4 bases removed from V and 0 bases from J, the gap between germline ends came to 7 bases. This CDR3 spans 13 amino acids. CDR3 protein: CASSWSRSYEQYF. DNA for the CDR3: TGTGCCAGCAGTTGGTCCCGCTCCTACGAGCAGTACTTC.

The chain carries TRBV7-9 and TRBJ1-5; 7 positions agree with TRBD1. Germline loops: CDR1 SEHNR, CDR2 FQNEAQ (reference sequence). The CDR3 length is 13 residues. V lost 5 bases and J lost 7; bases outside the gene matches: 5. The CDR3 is CASSPTGNQPQHF. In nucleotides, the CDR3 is TGTGCCAGCAGCCCGACAGGGAACCAGCCCCAGCATTTT.

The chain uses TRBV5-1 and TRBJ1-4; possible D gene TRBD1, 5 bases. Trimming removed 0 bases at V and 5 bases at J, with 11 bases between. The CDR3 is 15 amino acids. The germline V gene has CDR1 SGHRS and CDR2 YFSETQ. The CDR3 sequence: CASSLAIGGNEKLFF. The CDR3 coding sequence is TGCGCCAGCAGCTTGGCCATCGGGGGGAATGAAAAACTGTTTTTT.

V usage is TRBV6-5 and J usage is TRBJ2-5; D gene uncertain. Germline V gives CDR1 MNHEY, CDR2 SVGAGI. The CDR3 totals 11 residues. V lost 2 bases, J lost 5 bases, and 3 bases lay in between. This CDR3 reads CASSYVETQYF. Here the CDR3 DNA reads TGTGCCAGCAGTTACGTGGAGACCCAGTACTTC.

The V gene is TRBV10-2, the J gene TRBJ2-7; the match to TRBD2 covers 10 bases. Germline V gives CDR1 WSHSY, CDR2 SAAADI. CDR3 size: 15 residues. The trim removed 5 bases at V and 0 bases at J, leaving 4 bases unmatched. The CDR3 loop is CASSKGLANSYEQYF. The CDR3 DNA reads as TGCGCCAGCAGTAAGGGACTAGCGAACTCCTACGAGCAGTACTTC.

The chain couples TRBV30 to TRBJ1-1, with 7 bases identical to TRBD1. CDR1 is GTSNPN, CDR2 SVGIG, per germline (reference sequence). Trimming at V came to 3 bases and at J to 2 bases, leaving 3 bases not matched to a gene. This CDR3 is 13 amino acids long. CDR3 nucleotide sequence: TGTGCCTGGAGGCGACAGGGTAACACTGAAGCTTTCTTT. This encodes CAWRRQGNTEAFF.

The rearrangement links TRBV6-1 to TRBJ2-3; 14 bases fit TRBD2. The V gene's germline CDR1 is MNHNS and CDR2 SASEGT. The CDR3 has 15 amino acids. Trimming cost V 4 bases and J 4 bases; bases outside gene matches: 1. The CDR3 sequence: CASSGLAGGPDTQYF. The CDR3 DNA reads TGTGCCAGCAGTGGACTAGCGGGAGGGCCAGATACGCAGTATTTT.

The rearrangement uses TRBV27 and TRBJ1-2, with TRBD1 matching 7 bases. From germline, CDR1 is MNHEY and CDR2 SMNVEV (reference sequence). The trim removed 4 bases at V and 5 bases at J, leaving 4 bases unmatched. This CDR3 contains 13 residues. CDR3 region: CASSYGTDYGYTF. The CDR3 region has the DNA TGTGCCAGCAGTTACGGGACAGATTATGGCTACACCTTC.

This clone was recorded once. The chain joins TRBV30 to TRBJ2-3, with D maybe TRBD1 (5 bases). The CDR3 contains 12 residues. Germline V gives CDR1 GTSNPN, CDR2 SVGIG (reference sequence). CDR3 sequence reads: CAYHRSTDTQYF. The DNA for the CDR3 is TGTGCGTACCACAGGAGCACAGATACGCAGTATTTT.

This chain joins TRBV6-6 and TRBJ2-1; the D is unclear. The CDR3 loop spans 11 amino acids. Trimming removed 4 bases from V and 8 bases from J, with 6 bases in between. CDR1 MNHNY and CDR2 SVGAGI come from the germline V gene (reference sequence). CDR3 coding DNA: TGTGCCAGCAGTTCCCTCTATGAGCAGTTCTTC. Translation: CASSSLYEQFF.

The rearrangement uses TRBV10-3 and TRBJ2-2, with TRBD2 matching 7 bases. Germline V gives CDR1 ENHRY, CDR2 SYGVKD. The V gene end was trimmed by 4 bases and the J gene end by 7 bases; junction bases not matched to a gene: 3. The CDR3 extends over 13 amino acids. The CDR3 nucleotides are TGTGCCATCAGTGGGGCGGGGGACGGGGAGCTGTTTTTT. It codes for CAISGAGDGELFF.

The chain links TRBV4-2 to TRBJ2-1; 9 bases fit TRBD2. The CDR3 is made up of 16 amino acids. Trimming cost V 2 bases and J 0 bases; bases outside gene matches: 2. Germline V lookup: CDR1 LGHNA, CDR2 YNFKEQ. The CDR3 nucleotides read TGTGCCAGCAGCCAAAATAGCGGGAGCTCCTACAATGAGCAGTTCTTC. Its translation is CASSQNSGSSYNEQFF.

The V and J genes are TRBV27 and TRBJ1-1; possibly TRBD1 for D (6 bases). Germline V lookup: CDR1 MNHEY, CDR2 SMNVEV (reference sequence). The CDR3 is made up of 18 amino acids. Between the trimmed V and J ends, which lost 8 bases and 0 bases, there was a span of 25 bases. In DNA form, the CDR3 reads TGTGCCAGCGGTAAGGAATGGGGAGGGGGACGGATGAACACTGAAGCTTTCTTT. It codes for CASGKEWGGGRMNTEAFF.

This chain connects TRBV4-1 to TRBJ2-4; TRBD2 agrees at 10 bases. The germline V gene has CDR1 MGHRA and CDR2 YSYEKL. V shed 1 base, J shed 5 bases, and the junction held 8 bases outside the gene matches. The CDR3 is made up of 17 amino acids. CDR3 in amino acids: CASSQGQSGGAQNIQYF. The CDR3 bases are TGCGCCAGCAGCCAAGGACAAAGCGGGGGGGCCCAAAACATTCAGTACTTC.

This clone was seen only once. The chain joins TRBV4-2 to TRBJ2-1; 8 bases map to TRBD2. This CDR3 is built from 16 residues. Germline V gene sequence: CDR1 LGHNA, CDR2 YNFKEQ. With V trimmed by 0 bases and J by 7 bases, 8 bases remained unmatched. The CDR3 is CASSQDVGTRGNEQFF. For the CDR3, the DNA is TGTGCCAGCAGCCAAGATGTCGGGACTAGAGGGAATGAGCAGTTCTTC.

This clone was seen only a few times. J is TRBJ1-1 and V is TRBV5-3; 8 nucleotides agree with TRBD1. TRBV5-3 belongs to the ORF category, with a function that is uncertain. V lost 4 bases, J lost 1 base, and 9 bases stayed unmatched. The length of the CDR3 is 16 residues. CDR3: CARSPGQGQGNTEAFF. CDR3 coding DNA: TGTGCCAGAAGCCCCGGACAGGGCCAGGGGAACACTGAAGCTTTCTTT.

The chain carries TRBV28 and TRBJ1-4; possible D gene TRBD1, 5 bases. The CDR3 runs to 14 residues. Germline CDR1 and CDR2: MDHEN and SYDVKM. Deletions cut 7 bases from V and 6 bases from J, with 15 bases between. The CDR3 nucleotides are TGTGCCAGCAACGGCATCGGGGGGGATGAAAAACTGTTTTTT. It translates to CASNGIGGDEKLFF.